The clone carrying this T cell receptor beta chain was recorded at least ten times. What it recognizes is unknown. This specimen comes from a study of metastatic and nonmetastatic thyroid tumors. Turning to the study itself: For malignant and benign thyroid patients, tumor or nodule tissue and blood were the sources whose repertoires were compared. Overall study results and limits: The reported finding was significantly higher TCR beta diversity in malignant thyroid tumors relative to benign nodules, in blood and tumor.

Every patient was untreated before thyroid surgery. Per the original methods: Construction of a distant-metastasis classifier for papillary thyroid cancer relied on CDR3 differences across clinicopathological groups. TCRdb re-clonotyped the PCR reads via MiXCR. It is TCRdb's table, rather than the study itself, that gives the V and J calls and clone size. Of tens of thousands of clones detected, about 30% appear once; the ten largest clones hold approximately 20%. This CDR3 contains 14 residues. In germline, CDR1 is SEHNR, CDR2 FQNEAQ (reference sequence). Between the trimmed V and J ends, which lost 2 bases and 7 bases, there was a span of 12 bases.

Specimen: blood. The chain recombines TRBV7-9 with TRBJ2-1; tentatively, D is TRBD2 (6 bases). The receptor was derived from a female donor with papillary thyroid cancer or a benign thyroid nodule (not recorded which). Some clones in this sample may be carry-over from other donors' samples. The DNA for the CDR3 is TGTGCCAGCAGCTTATGGAGGGAAACGAATGAGCAGTTCTTC. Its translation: CASSLWRETNEQFF.